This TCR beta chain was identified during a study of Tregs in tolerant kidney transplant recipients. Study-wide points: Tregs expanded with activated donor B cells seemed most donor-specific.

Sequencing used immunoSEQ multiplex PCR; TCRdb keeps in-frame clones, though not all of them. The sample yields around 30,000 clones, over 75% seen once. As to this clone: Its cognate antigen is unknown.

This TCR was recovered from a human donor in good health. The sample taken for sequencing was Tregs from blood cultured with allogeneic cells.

The chain's CDR3 is CASSLTTRVASSYNEQFF. The CDR3 region has the DNA TGTGCCAGCAGCCTTACCACGAGGGTAGCCAGCTCCTACAATGAGCAGTTCTTC. V gene TRBV7-8 combines with J gene TRBJ2-1; possibly TRBD2 for D (5 bases). The CDR3 runs to 18 residues. Deletions cut 5 bases from V and 0 bases from J, with 20 bases between. Germline CDR1 is SGHVS and CDR2 is FQNEAQ.